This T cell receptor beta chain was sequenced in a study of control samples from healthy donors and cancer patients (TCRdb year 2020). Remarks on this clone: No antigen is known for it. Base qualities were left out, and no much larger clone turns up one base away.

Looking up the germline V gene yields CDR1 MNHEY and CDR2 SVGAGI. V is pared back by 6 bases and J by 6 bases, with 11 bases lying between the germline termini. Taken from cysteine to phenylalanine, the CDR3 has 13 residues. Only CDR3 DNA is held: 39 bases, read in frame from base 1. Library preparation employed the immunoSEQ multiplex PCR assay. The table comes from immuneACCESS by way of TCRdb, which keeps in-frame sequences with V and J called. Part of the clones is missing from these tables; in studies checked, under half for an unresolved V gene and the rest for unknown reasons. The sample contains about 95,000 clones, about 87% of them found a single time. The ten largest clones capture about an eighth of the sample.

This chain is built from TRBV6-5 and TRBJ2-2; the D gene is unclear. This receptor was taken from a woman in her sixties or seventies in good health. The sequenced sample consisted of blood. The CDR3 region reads CASSVIGAGELFF. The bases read TGTGCCAGCAGCGTGATTGGGGCCGGGGAGCTGTTTTTT.